This T cell receptor beta chain was found in a study of post-analysis software for immune sequencing data. In the study overall: Multiple sclerosis in the patients followed relapsing-remitting, secondary progressive and progressive-relapsing courses. Study outcomes and limitations: Significantly decreased normalized Chao1 diversity was recorded for multiple sclerosis patients relative to controls. In patients, about 5 TRBV segments were more frequent than in controls, with TRBV5-6, TRBV5-1 and TRBV20-1 among them. When the samples were clustered directly with F measure, those that had been prepared in the same batch showed strong co-clustering.

The V end was cut by 0 bases, the J end by 8 bases, with 17 bases between. The CDR3 is made up of 15 amino acids. Germline V gives CDR1 SGHRS, CDR2 YFSETQ. Each TCR beta cDNA library carried unique molecular identifiers. A few hundred thousand cDNA molecules were obtained from approximately 0.91 to 9.4 million T cells. One entry per CDR3 protein results from TCRdb running MiXCR on the PCR reads. The sample carries 500,000 to 600,000 distinct CDR3 sequences, roughly 46% recorded once. The table lists this clonotype with a few counts. Its antigen is still unknown. This receptor was obtained from a girl aged 10-17 years with multiple sclerosis. The rearrangement links TRBV5-1 to TRBJ1-2; D possibly corresponds to TRBD1 (5 bases). Input material: blood. The CDR3 protein is CASSLVSQGRTGYTF. Here the CDR3 DNA reads TGCGCCAGCAGCTTGGTGTCCCAGGGCAGGACGGGCTACACCTTC. The variable domain in full, completed from reference TRBV5-1 and TRBJ1-2, reads KAGVTQTPRYLIKTRGQQVTLSCSPISGHRSVSWYQQTPGQGLQFLFEYFSETQRNKGNFPGRFSGRQFSNSRSEMNVSTLELGDSALYLCASSLVSQGRTGYTFGSGTRLTVV.